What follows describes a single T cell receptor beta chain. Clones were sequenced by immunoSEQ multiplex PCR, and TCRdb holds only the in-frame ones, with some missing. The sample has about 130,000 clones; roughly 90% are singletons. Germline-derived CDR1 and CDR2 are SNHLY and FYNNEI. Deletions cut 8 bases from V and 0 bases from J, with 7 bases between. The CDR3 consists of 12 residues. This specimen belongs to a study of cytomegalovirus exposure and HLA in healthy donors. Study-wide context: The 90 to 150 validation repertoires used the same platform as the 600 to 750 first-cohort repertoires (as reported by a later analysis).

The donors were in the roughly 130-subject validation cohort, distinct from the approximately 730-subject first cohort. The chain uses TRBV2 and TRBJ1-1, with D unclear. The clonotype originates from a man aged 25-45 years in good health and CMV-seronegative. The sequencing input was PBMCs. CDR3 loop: CASGSMNTEAFF. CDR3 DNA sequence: TGTGCCAGCGGGAGCATGAACACTGAAGCTTTCTTT.